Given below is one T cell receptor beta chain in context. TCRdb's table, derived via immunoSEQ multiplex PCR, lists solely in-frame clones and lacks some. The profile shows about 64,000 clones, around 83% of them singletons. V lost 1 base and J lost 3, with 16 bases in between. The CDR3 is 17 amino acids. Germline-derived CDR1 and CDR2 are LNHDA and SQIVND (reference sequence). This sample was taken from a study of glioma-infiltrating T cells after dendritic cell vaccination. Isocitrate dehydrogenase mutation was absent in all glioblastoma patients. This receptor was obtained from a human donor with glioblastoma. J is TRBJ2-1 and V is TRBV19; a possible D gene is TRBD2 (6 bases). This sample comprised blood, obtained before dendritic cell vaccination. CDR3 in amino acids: CASSIGAGAGGYNEQFF. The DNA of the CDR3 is TGTGCCAGTAGTATAGGGGCCGGAGCGGGTGGCTACAATGAGCAGTTCTTC. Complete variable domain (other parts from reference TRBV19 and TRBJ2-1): DGGITQSPKYLFRKEGQNVTLSCEQNLNHDAMYWYRQDPGQGLRLIYYSQIVNDFQKGDIAEGYSVSREKKESFPLTVTSAQKNPTAFYLCASSIGAGAGGYNEQFFGPGTRLTVL.